These 27 T cell receptor beta chains came from one sample sequenced in a study of blood T cell repertoires in COVID-19. Only in-frame clones appear in the TCRdb table, and some are missing; sequencing was by immunoSEQ multiplex PCR. The sample includes about 220,000 clones, around 80% seen only once; the top ten take around 7.7%. The sample taken for sequencing was peripheral blood. The receptors shown here come from a woman in her 70s with acute or convalescent COVID-19.

The V call is TRBV6-5, the J call TRBJ2-3; 8 positions match TRBD2. The CDR3 covers 15 residues. CDR1 and CDR2 from the germline V gene are MNHEY and SVGAGI. V shed 6 bases and J 5 bases; nucleotides not matched to a gene: 10. CDR3 residues: CASRRGASGEDTQYF. The CDR3 DNA is TGTGCCAGCAGGCGGGGGGCCTCGGGCGAAGATACGCAGTATTTT.

In this sample, this clone turned up once. CDR3 sequence reads: CASSVLGSNQPQHF. CDR3 DNA sequence: TGTGCCAGCAGCGTCTTGGGGAGTAATCAGCCCCAGCATTTT. The chain couples TRBV9 to TRBJ1-5; D gene unclear. CDR1 and CDR2 (germline): SGDLS, YYNGEE. The CDR3 runs 14 residues. The V and J ends lost 2 bases and 4 bases respectively, with 10 bases between them.

This chain uses TRBV19 with TRBJ2-7, with 11 bases identical to TRBD2. CDR3 length: 15 residues. CDR1 is LNHDA and CDR2 is SQIVND in the germline V gene (reference sequence). The junction had 9 bases not matched to a gene; V was cut back by 4 bases and J by 7 bases. This chain's CDR3 is CASSRGLAAGGEQYF. CDR3 DNA sequence: TGTGCCAGTAGTAGGGGACTAGCGGCGGGAGGGGAGCAGTACTTC.

A remark on this clone: A junction boundary mismatches the germline segment, possibly from a read error. The chain couples TRBV9 to TRBJ2-2, with D possibly matching TRBD1 (6 bases). Per the germline V gene, CDR1 is SGDLS and CDR2 is YYNGEE. The CDR3 is 15 residues long. The CDR3 loop reads CASTVTPQGSGELFF. The CDR3 coding sequence is TGTGCCAGCACCGTAACCCCGCAGGGGTCCGGGGAGCTGTTTTTT.

The chain has TRBV12-3 or TRBV12-4 and TRBJ2-7; TRBD2 might be the D (5 bases). V was clipped by 8 bases and J by 5 bases, with 13 bases between them. This CDR3 contains 12 residues. CDR3 sequence: CASRGLFDEQYF. CDR3 bases: TGTGCCAGCCGCGGACTTTTCGACGAGCAGTACTTC.

This sequence joins TRBV29-1 and TRBJ2-3; a possible D gene is TRBD2 (6 bases). CDR1 and CDR2 (germline): SQVTM, ANQGSEA. The V and J ends lost 7 bases and 4 bases respectively, with 15 bases between them. There are 13 residues in the CDR3. CDR3 in amino acids: CSATGAAADTQYF. In nucleotides, the CDR3 is TGCAGCGCAACGGGAGCGGCGGCAGATACGCAGTATTTT.

Points on this clone: Within the sample, other DNA sequences also encode this same CDR3. The genes are TRBV18 and TRBJ2-5; maybe TRBD1 (6 bases). The CDR3 sequence is 13 residues long. Germline V gives CDR1 KGHSH, CDR2 LQKENI. The V end lost 6 bases, the J end lost 2 bases, and 10 bases lay between the germline ends. CDR3 bases: TGTGCCAGCTCCGTGACAGGTCAAGAGACCCAGTACTTC. It translates to CASSVTGQETQYF.

The gene calls are TRBV11-2 and TRBJ2-1; possibly TRBD1 for D (5 bases). V lost 5 bases and J 0 bases, leaving 11 bases between the germline ends. This CDR3 has 15 residues. Germline values: CDR1 SGHAT, CDR2 FQNNGV. CDR3 DNA sequence: TGTGCCAGCAGCCCGACAGCCAGCTCCTACAATGAGCAGTTCTTC. It is translated as CASSPTASSYNEQFF.

This chain connects TRBV7-2 to TRBJ1-4; 7 bases are shared with TRBD1. Germline CDR1 reads SGHTA; CDR2 reads FQGNSA. CDR3 size: 14 residues. After removal of 1 base from V and 8 bases from J, the junction contained 4 bases not matched to a gene. The CDR3 sequence: CASSLGQGYEKLFF. For the CDR3, the DNA is TGTGCCAGCAGCTTAGGACAGGGTTACGAAAAACTGTTTTTT.

This clone was detected only a few times. The V call is TRBV19, the J call TRBJ1-2, with D perhaps TRBD1 (6 bases). Deletions cut 8 bases from V and 6 bases from J, with 13 bases between. The CDR3 is 12 amino acids. Looked up from germline, CDR1 is LNHDA and CDR2 is SQIVND (reference sequence). The CDR3 is CASSGVWNGYTF. In nucleotides, the CDR3 is TGTGCCAGTTCAGGGGTGTGGAATGGCTACACCTTC.

This chain uses TRBV20-1 with TRBJ2-5; 8 bases are a match to TRBD2. The CDR3 extends over 16 amino acids. Trimming took 3 bases from V and 2 from J; bases not matched to a gene: 11. The germline gives CDR1 DFQATT, CDR2 SNEGSKA (reference sequence). The CDR3 coding sequence is TGCAGTGCTAGTCCCGACCGCGGGGGGACTCAAGAGACCCAGTACTTC. Its protein is CSASPDRGGTQETQYF.

V usage is TRBV5-5 and J usage is TRBJ1-6, with D possibly being TRBD1 (6 bases). In germline, CDR1 is SGHKS, CDR2 YYEKEE (reference sequence). The CDR3 has 15 amino acids. V lost 0 bases to trimming and J lost 10 bases, with 14 bases between them. CDR3 sequence (DNA): TGTGCCAGCAGCTTGGAAACAGGGAATATCTCACCCCTCCACTTT. Translated: CASSLETGNISPLHF.

The V and J genes are TRBV18 and TRBJ1-2, with 7 bases fitting TRBD1. Trimming removed 3 bases from V and 3 bases from J; junction bases left unmatched: 4. The CDR3 sequence is 14 residues long. Germline V gene lookup returns CDR1 KGHSH and CDR2 LQKENI. The CDR3 DNA reads as TGTGCCAGCTCACCTACAGGGGATCACTATGGCTACACCTTC. Amino acids: CASSPTGDHYGYTF. Based on the CDR3 plus reference TRBV18 and TRBJ1-2, the full variable domain is NAGVMQNPRHLVRRRGQEARLRCSPMKGHSHVYWYRQLPEEGLKFMVYLQKENIIDESGMPKERFSAEFPKEGPSILRIQQVVRGDSAAYFCASSPTGDHYGYTFGSGTRLTVV.

The count of this clone is one. The rearrangement links TRBV7-2 to TRBJ2-3; possibly TRBD2 for D (7 bases). Germline CDR1 reads SGHTA; CDR2 reads FQGNSA. This CDR3 is 15 amino acids long. V was shortened by 2 bases and J by 1 base, with 10 bases between the two germline ends. CDR3 loop: CASSLWGGGTDTQYF. The CDR3, as DNA: TGTGCCAGCAGCTTATGGGGGGGCGGCACAGATACGCAGTATTTT.

The chain employs TRBV11-3 and TRBJ1-1; D is uncertain. V lost 1 base to trimming and J lost 2 bases, with 5 bases between them. CDR1 SGHNT and CDR2 YENEEA come from the germline V gene. The CDR3 is 13 amino acids. CDR3 sequence (DNA): TGTGCCAGCAGCTTAGTAGAAAACACTGAAGCTTTCTTT. Residues: CASSLVENTEAFF.

This chain joins TRBV6-5 and TRBJ2-3; D is possibly TRBD1 (6 bases). From germline, CDR1 is MNHEY and CDR2 SVGAGI. The CDR3 covers 14 residues. V gave up 6 bases and J gave up 2 bases, with 12 bases separating them. The CDR3 nucleotides read TGTGCCAGCAGCAAAATGGGGGCCACAGATACGCAGTATTTT. Amino acid sequence: CASSKMGATDTQYF.

The V and J genes are TRBV11-2 and TRBJ2-5, with D maybe TRBD1 (6 bases). V lost 2 bases, J lost 2 bases, and 9 bases lay in between. From germline, CDR1 is SGHAT and CDR2 FQNNGV. The CDR3 spans 14 residues. The CDR3 DNA is TGTGCCAGCAGCTTACTCCAGGGGCAAGAGACCCAGTACTTC. Amino acid sequence: CASSLLQGQETQYF.

V usage is TRBV6-6 and J usage is TRBJ1-1; D might be TRBD1 (6 bases). The CDR3 is made up of 14 amino acids. Trimming took off 6 bases at V and 7 bases at J, with 18 bases between the two ends. CDR1 MNHNY and CDR2 SVGAGI come from the germline V gene (reference sequence). This CDR3 is CASSRDRLGFEAFF. CDR3 DNA: TGTGCCAGCAGCCGTGACAGGCTAGGGTTTGAAGCTTTCTTT.

The chain carries TRBV23-1 and TRBJ2-7; weak D call: TRBD1 (6 bases). TRBV23-1 is labeled an ORF, and its function is uncertain. V lost 6 bases and J lost 2, with 14 bases in between. CDR3 length: 14 residues. CDR3 sequence reads: CASRRQDRTYEQYF. The CDR3 DNA is TGCGCCAGCAGACGACAGGACAGAACCTACGAGCAGTACTTC.

The rearrangement links TRBV7-2 to TRBJ2-5; D is perhaps TRBD2 (6 bases). The CDR3 consists of 14 residues. The V and J ends lost 6 bases and 4 bases respectively, with 15 bases between them. Per the germline V gene, CDR1 is SGHTA and CDR2 is FQGNSA. CDR3 DNA sequence: TGTGCCAGCAGTCCGGGACTCCGAGGAGAGACCCAGTACTTC. It specifies CASSPGLRGETQYF.

The chain combines TRBV15 with TRBJ1-5; D uncertain. Germline V gives CDR1 LNHNV, CDR2 YYDKDF (reference sequence). The CDR3 extends over 13 amino acids. V was pared by 0 bases and J by 9 bases, with 9 bases between. CDR3 nucleotides: TGTGCCACCAGCAGAGATCCGAGAACGCCCCAGCATTTT. Translation: CATSRDPRTPQHF.

This chain links TRBV19 with TRBJ1-1; D ambiguous. Per germline, CDR1 LNHDA and CDR2 SQIVND (reference sequence). The CDR3 has 14 residues. Trimming removed 3 bases from V and 4 bases from J, with 12 bases in between. CDR3 protein: CASSIPGDGTEAFF. In DNA form, the CDR3 reads TGTGCCAGTAGTATCCCGGGAGACGGCACTGAAGCTTTCTTT.

The gene calls are TRBV18 and TRBJ1-1, with D perhaps TRBD1 (5 bases). V was cut by 5 bases and J by 1 base, with 11 bases left in between. This CDR3 is 14 amino acids long. Germline loops: CDR1 KGHSH, CDR2 LQKENI. CDR3 amino acids: CASSTLGQNTEAFF. For the CDR3, the DNA is TGTGCCAGCTCAACCCTTGGACAGAACACTGAAGCTTTCTTT.

The rearrangement uses TRBV30 and TRBJ1-5, with 8 bases lining up with TRBD1. Germline trimming cut 4 bases from V and 7 bases from J; bases unmatched to any gene: 6. CDR1 is GTSNPN and CDR2 is SVGIG in the germline V gene (reference sequence). The CDR3 runs to 13 residues. CDR3 loop: CAWTSQGAQPQHF. CDR3 sequence (DNA): TGTGCCTGGACCAGTCAGGGGGCCCAGCCCCAGCATTTT.

This clone occurred once. Here the CDR3 reads CASSLQTGGSSPLHF. CDR3 bases: TGTGCCAGCAGCTTACAAACAGGGGGCAGTTCACCCCTCCACTTT. The chain carries TRBV13 and TRBJ1-6, with TRBD1 identical over 9 bases. Looked up from germline, CDR1 is PRHDT and CDR2 is FYEKMQ (reference sequence). CDR3 length: 15 amino acids. The V and J ends lost 2 bases and 9 bases, in that order; junction bases with no gene match: 5. The whole variable domain, filled in from reference TRBV13 and TRBJ1-6, reads AAGVIQSPRHLIKEKRETATLKCYPIPRHDTVYWYQQGPGQDPQFLISFYEKMQSDKGSIPDRFSAQQFSDYHSELNMSSLELGDSALYFCASSLQTGGSSPLHFGNGTRLTVT.

The V call is TRBV15, the J call TRBJ2-5, with TRBD1 matching 11 bases. The CDR3 totals 13 residues. V trimming: 5 bases; J trimming: 5 bases; junction bases outside the gene matches: 1. Per germline, CDR1 LNHNV and CDR2 YYDKDF (reference sequence). The CDR3 protein is CATSGTGGETQYF. As DNA, the CDR3 is TGTGCCACCAGCGGGACAGGGGGGGAGACCCAGTACTTC. The whole variable domain, remainder taken from reference TRBV15 and TRBJ2-5, is DAMVIQNPRYQVTQFGKPVTLSCSQTLNHNVMYWYQQKSSQAPKLLFHYYDKDFNNEADTPDNFQSRRPNTSFCFLDIRSPGLGDTAMYLCATSGTGGETQYFGPGTRLLVL.

CDR3 sequence: CASSSRSGSYNSPLHF. The DNA for the CDR3 is TGTGCCAGCAGCTCTAGATCGGGGTCCTATAATTCACCCCTCCACTTT. The chain is built from TRBV3-1 (or the pseudogene TRBV3-2) and TRBJ1-6, with D unclear. Germline V gene data show CDR1 as LGHDT and CDR2 as YNNKEL (reference sequence). This CDR3 spans 16 amino acids. V was pared by 5 bases and J by 1 base, with 12 bases between.